This T cell receptor beta chain is from a study of blood T cell repertoires in COVID-19. V dropped 0 bases and J dropped 0 bases, with 7 bases sitting between them. The CDR3 consists of 14 residues. CDR1 is SGHRS, CDR2 YFSETQ, per germline. Clones were read by immunoSEQ multiplex PCR, and TCRdb kept only the in-frame ones, dropping some. The sample records fewer than 300,000 clones, more than 75% being singletons. Those enrolled, adults aged about 18 to 95 years, came from roughly 22 US areas. Assignments of participants to cohorts depended upon their own reported clinical history. The sequence derives from a woman aged 35 to 49 with acute COVID-19. Specimen: PBMCs or T cells enriched from blood (not recorded which). The chain joins TRBV5-1 to TRBJ2-7; no clear D gene. The CDR3 here is CASSLGGNSYEQYF. Written as DNA, the CDR3 is TGCGCCAGCAGCTTGGGAGGCAACTCCTACGAGCAGTACTTC.